These 10 T cell receptor beta chains came from one sample sequenced in a study of PD-L1 blockade in urothelial cancer. Time point described: peripheral blood 6 weeks after treatment start. Libraries were prepared by immunoSEQ multiplex PCR; TCRdb keeps only in-frame clonotypes and omits some of them. Among some 48,000 clones listed, 80% to 90% were seen once. The sequencing here drew on PBMCs, taken around atezolizumab (anti-PD-L1) treatment. The receptors stem from a man aged 65 to 85 with urothelial cancer.

The V call is TRBV10-2, the J call TRBJ2-7; 7 nucleotides agree with TRBD2. V gave up 6 bases and J gave up 0 bases; unmatched junction bases: 8. Germline CDR1 reads WSHSY; CDR2 reads SAAADI. The length of the CDR3 is 15 residues. CDR3 DNA sequence: TGCGCCAGCAGGGGCGGTAGCGGGCCCTCCTACGAGCAGTACTTC. Amino acids: CASRGGSGPSYEQYF.

V usage is TRBV11-2 and J usage is TRBJ2-7; 7 bases are shared with TRBD1. Germline lookup yields CDR1 SGHAT and CDR2 FQNNGV. The CDR3 contains 14 residues. The ends lost 5 bases at V and 4 bases at J; junction bases unmatched: 8. DNA of the CDR3: TGTGCCAGCAGCCCCCGGACAGGCCTATACGAGCAGTACTTC. This translates into CASSPRTGLYEQYF. Using reference TRBV11-2 and TRBJ2-7 for the parts outside the CDR3, the full variable domain is EAGVAQSPRYKIIEKRQSVAFWCNPISGHATLYWYQQILGQGPKLLIQFQNNGVVDDSQLPKDRFSAERLKGVDSTLKIQPAKLEDSAVYLCASSPRTGLYEQYFGPGTRLTVT.

The rearrangement links TRBV7-6 to TRBJ2-5; 7 bases fit TRBD2. The CDR3 is 16 residues long. Germline V gene sequence: CDR1 SGHVS, CDR2 FNYEAQ. Trimming at V came to 1 base and at J to 3 bases, leaving 8 bases not matched to a gene. CDR3 in DNA: TGTGCCAGCAGCTTAGTCGGGGGGACGGGGGAAGAGACCCAGTACTTC. Amino acids: CASSLVGGTGEETQYF.

The V call is TRBV28, the J call TRBJ2-3, with 9 bases lining up with TRBD1. This CDR3 is 13 amino acids long. Trimming cost V 6 bases and J 3 bases; bases outside gene matches: 1. CDR1 MDHEN and CDR2 SYDVKM come from the germline V gene. The CDR3 sequence: CASRTGGTDTQYF. The CDR3 coding sequence is TGTGCCAGCAGGACAGGGGGAACAGATACGCAGTATTTT.

The chain is built from TRBV11-2 and TRBJ2-1; 9 bases are shared with TRBD1. This CDR3 spans 14 amino acids. The ends lost 7 bases at V and 5 bases at J; junction bases unmatched: 6. The V gene's germline CDR1 is SGHAT and CDR2 FQNNGV. The CDR3 nucleotides read TGTGCCAGCACCCTGGACAGGGGTGACAATGAGCAGTTCTTC. Translating it yields CASTLDRGDNEQFF.

The J gene is TRBJ2-7, the V gene TRBV19, with D possibly TRBD1 on 7 matching bases. The CDR3 covers 14 residues. The germline V gene has CDR1 LNHDA and CDR2 SQIVND (reference sequence). Between the trimmed V and J ends, which lost 5 bases and 4 bases, there was a span of 15 bases. In nucleotides, the CDR3 is TGTGCCAGTAGTGCGGGGACCAGGGGGTACGAGCAGTACTTC. Translating gives CASSAGTRGYEQYF.

This chain links TRBV1 with TRBJ1-5; the D call in the table, TRBD1, was not verified against the DNA. TRBV1 is reported as a pseudogene. CDR3 length equals 16 residues. CDR3 nucleotides: TGCACCAGGGACAGGGGGCGAGGTTATAGCAATCAGCCCCAGCATTTT. Encoded protein: CTRDRGRGYSNQPQHF.

V usage is TRBV5-1 and J usage is TRBJ2-1; 10 bases map to TRBD2. Losses at the gene ends were 5 bases for V and 1 base for J; bases not matched to a gene: 6. The CDR3 spans 16 residues. Germline V gene lookup returns CDR1 SGHRS and CDR2 YFSETQ. This CDR3 is CASRRTSGPSYNEQFF. The DNA for the CDR3 is TGCGCCAGCAGGAGGACTAGCGGACCATCCTACAATGAGCAGTTCTTC. Together with reference TRBV5-1 and TRBJ2-1, the CDR3 gives the full variable domain: KAGVTQTPRYLIKTRGQQVTLSCSPISGHRSVSWYQQTPGQGLQFLFEYFSETQRNKGNFPGRFSGRQFSNSRSEMNVSTLELGDSALYLCASRRTSGPSYNEQFFGPGTRLTVL.

This clone was detected a few times. The genes are TRBV4-1 and TRBJ2-1; 9 nucleotides align to TRBD2. This CDR3 contains 19 residues. Germline V lookup: CDR1 MGHRA, CDR2 YSYEKL. Losses at the gene ends were 4 bases for V and 5 bases for J; bases not matched to a gene: 18. For the CDR3, the DNA is TGCGCCAGCAGCCTTAGACTAGCGGTGACCGTAACTCTGAACAATGAGCAGTTCTTC. This encodes CASSLRLAVTVTLNNEQFF.

The rearrangement links TRBV4-2 to TRBJ1-3; TRBD1 is a possible D gene (5 bases). CDR3 length: 16 residues. V was shortened by 2 bases and J by 2 bases, with 13 bases between the two germline ends. Germline loops: CDR1 LGHNA, CDR2 YNFKEQ. The CDR3 DNA sequence: TGTGCCAGCAGCCAAAATTCCAGGGAGGCTGGAAACACCATATATTTT. Encoded protein: CASSQNSREAGNTIYF.